This T cell receptor (beta chain) comes out of a study of beta chain features in type 1 diabetes. Each population that was sorted was more than 98% pure. The investigators reverse transcribed all of the isolated RNA, so they sequenced expressed TCRB transcripts. The protocol was immunoSEQ multiplex PCR, while the TCRdb copy is restricted to in-frame clones and leaves out a portion. Of around 500,000 clones in the sample, around 10% were seen once. Notes on the study in general: In these data, an HLA type influence on TCRB rearrangement remained unresolved.

Turning to this clone: Its antigen is as yet unknown.

The sequenced sample was naive CD4+ T cells from blood. The receptor was isolated from a woman between 18 and 29 years old in good health.

In DNA form, the CDR3 reads TGTGCCAGCAGCTTACGGGCTAGCGGGAGCCACACAGATACGCAGTATTTT. Translating it yields CASSLRASGSHTDTQYF. V and J are TRBV11-1 and TRBJ2-3, with 10 bases aligning to TRBD2. The V gene end was trimmed by 2 bases and the J gene end by 2 bases; junction bases not matched to a gene: 7. The CDR3 totals 17 residues. The germline V gene encodes CDR1 SGHAT and CDR2 FQDESV (reference sequence).